The 32 T cell receptor beta chains given below trace back to one sample, sequenced in a study of T cells in Graves' hyperthyroidism and ophthalmopathy. TCR beta CDR3 region amplification was performed from RNA transcripts. The HTBI primer set served for first-round RT-PCR of the TCR CDR3. TCRdb redid the calling of the multiplex PCR reads with MiXCR, one entry per CDR3 protein. The table includes about 280,000 distinct CDR3 sequences, 20% to 30% detected once. The sequenced sample consisted of blood. The source of these receptors is a middle-aged man with Graves' hyperthyroidism that later progressed to Graves' ophthalmopathy.

In this sample, this clonotype turned up many times. This rearrangement joins TRBV11-3 to TRBJ2-5; D is possibly TRBD1 (6 bases). V dropped 0 bases and J dropped 1 base, with 15 bases sitting between them. Germline V gene sequence: CDR1 SGHNT, CDR2 YENEEA. The CDR3 runs 17 residues. The CDR3 sequence is CASSLDLRTDFQETQYF. DNA of the CDR3: TGTGCCAGCAGCTTAGATTTGAGGACAGACTTCCAAGAGACCCAGTACTTC.

This clonotype was counted only a few times. A much larger clonotype is one base distant, so this may be a read error. The rearrangement uses TRBV10-3 and TRBJ2-5, with TRBD2 matching 8 bases. The CDR3 runs to 13 residues. After removal of 6 bases from V and 2 bases from J, the junction contained 2 bases not matched to a gene. CDR1 is ENHRY and CDR2 is SYGVKD in the germline V gene. CDR3 coding DNA: TGTGCCATCAGACGGGAGGGTCAAGAGACCCAGTACTTC. It codes for CAIRREGQETQYF.

This clonotype was counted a few times. The chain recombines TRBV12-3 or TRBV12-4 with TRBJ1-5, with TRBD1 matching 9 bases. The CDR3 runs to 16 residues. The trim removed 2 bases at V and 3 bases at J, leaving 5 bases unmatched. CDR3 DNA: TGTGCCAGCAGTTTATGGGACAGGGACTCCAATCAGCCCCAGCATTTT. This codes for CASSLWDRDSNQPQHF.

In this sample, this clonotype turned up a few times. The gene calls are TRBV5-1 and TRBJ2-5; no clear D gene. The ends were cut back, 2 bases at V and 1 base at J, with 9 bases in the middle. CDR1 and CDR2 from the germline V gene are SGHRS and YFSETQ. The CDR3 loop spans 14 amino acids. In nucleotides, the CDR3 is TGCGCCAGCAGCTTTCAGGACCTCCAAGAGACCCAGTACTTC. Protein product: CASSFQDLQETQYF. The full variable domain, completed using reference TRBV5-1 and TRBJ2-5, is KAGVTQTPRYLIKTRGQQVTLSCSPISGHRSVSWYQQTPGQGLQFLFEYFSETQRNKGNFPGRFSGRQFSNSRSEMNVSTLELGDSALYLCASSFQDLQETQYFGPGTRLLVL.

The table lists this clonotype with many counts. At one boundary the junction diverges from the germline segment, which might be a read error. The rearrangement joins TRBV6-1 to TRBJ2-7; D not certain. Per germline, CDR1 MNHNS and CDR2 SASEGT. This CDR3 is 15 amino acids long. The CDR3 coding sequence is TGTGCCAGCAGTAAAGCCGGGCCATACAACTACGAGCAGTACTTC. Its protein is CASSKAGPYNYEQYF.

A single count supports this clonotype. The rearrangement uses TRBV9 and TRBJ1-1, with a tentative D call TRBD1 (5 bases). Germline CDR1 and CDR2: SGDLS and YYNGEE. V lost 2 bases to trimming and J lost 0 bases, with 8 bases between them. The CDR3 runs 14 residues. The CDR3 loop reads CASSVGHLNTEAFF. As DNA, the CDR3 is TGTGCCAGCAGCGTCGGACACTTGAACACTGAAGCTTTCTTT.

This clonotype occurred many times. This chain joins TRBV6-5 and TRBJ2-7, with D maybe TRBD2 (6 bases). Germline V gene lookup returns CDR1 MNHEY and CDR2 SVGAGI. V gave up 5 bases and J gave up 5 bases, with 16 bases separating them. CDR3 length: 14 residues. CDR3 bases: TGTGCCAGCAGTCCCACAGGACGACTAGACGAGCAGTACTTC. This codes for CASSPTGRLDEQYF.

This clonotype has ten or more counts. The V and J genes are TRBV28 and TRBJ2-2, with 9 bases identical to TRBD2. The CDR3 spans 15 residues. The V gene end was trimmed by 3 bases and the J gene end by 5 bases; junction bases not matched to a gene: 4. The germline V gene encodes CDR1 MDHEN and CDR2 SYDVKM. CDR3 sequence: CASSFLAGWTGELFF. CDR3 nucleotide sequence: TGTGCCAGCAGTTTTCTAGCGGGATGGACCGGGGAGCTGTTTTTT.

This clonotype was seen ten or more times. CDR3: CASSPLFSGSTDTQYF. The CDR3 DNA is TGTGCCAGTAGTCCCCTATTTAGCGGGAGCACAGATACGCAGTATTTT. The chain couples TRBV19 to TRBJ2-3; 7 bases line up with TRBD2. The CDR3 spans 16 residues. Germline CDR1 LNHDA, CDR2 SQIVND (reference sequence). V trimming: 5 bases; J trimming: 0 bases; junction bases outside the gene matches: 8.

This clonotype was recorded many times. The rearrangement links TRBV20-1 to TRBJ2-2; possible D gene TRBD2, 5 bases. Between the trimmed V and J ends, which lost 0 bases and 4 bases, there was a span of 18 bases. Germline V gene data show CDR1 as DFQATT and CDR2 as SNEGSKA (reference sequence). CDR3 length: 17 residues. As DNA, the CDR3 is TGCAGTGCTAGAGATTACGGGGTTGGTTGGGGCACCGGGGAGCTGTTTTTT. Protein sequence: CSARDYGVGWGTGELFF.

The chain uses TRBV12-5 and TRBJ1-2; maybe TRBD1 (5 bases). Germline lookup yields CDR1 LGHNT and CDR2 FRNRAP. The CDR3 contains 14 residues. Between the trimmed V and J ends, which lost 0 bases and 6 bases, there was a span of 11 bases. CDR3 DNA sequence: TGTGCTAGTGGTTTGGTACGGGGGAAGCATGGCTACACCTTC. This translates into CASGLVRGKHGYTF. Full variable domain (outside the CDR3, taken from reference TRBV12-5 and TRBJ1-2): DARVTQTPRHKVTEMGQEVTMRCQPILGHNTVFWYRQTMMQGLELLAYFRNRAPLDDSGMPKDRFSAEMPDATLATLKIQPSEPRDSAVYFCASGLVRGKHGYTFGSGTRLTVV.

This clonotype was detected many times. The V and J genes are TRBV20-1 and TRBJ2-5; D unclear. Trimming left V 7 bases short and J 5 bases short, with 14 bases between. The germline CDR1 and CDR2 sequences are DFQATT and SNEGSKA (reference sequence). The CDR3 contains 12 residues. The CDR3: CSGPMVGETQYF. The DNA of the CDR3 is TGCAGTGGCCCTATGGTAGGGGAGACCCAGTACTTC.

This clonotype was seen ten or more times. The chain carries TRBV24-1 and TRBJ1-5; D remains unclear. Germline assignment: CDR1 KGHDR and CDR2 SFDVKD. V lost 3 bases to trimming and J lost 6 bases, with 8 bases between them. The CDR3 spans 13 residues. This chain's CDR3 is CATSDEIGQPQHF. The CDR3 DNA is TGTGCCACCAGTGATGAGATTGGTCAGCCCCAGCATTTT.

This clonotype was seen at least ten times. This chain links TRBV19 with TRBJ1-4; possibly TRBD1 for D (5 bases). This CDR3 contains 14 residues. The V and J ends lost 6 bases and 2 bases respectively, with 10 bases between them. Germline V CDR1 and CDR2: LNHDA, SQIVND (reference sequence). The CDR3 reads CASRKTATNEKLFF. CDR3 nucleotide sequence: TGTGCCAGTAGAAAGACAGCCACTAATGAAAAACTGTTTTTT.

This clonotype was observed a single time. This rearrangement joins TRBV12-3 or TRBV12-4 to TRBJ1-1; no clear D gene. The CDR3 covers 17 residues. Trimming took 4 bases from V and 0 from J, leaving 18 bases between them. For the CDR3, the DNA is TGTGCCAGCAGTTGGCCATTCCGCGGGGATATGAACACTGAAGCTTTCTTT. Its protein product is CASSWPFRGDMNTEAFF.

This clonotype has just one count. This chain uses TRBV6-5 with TRBJ2-7, with 7 nucleotides matching TRBD2. CDR1 is MNHEY, CDR2 SVGAGI, per germline. V dropped 2 bases and J dropped 2; count of bases not matched to a gene: 3. This CDR3 region has 14 residues. The CDR3 DNA reads as TGTGCCAGCAGTTACCAGCGGGGCACCTACGAGCAGTACTTC. Protein product: CASSYQRGTYEQYF.

In this sample, this clonotype turned up many times. V and J are TRBV5-1 and TRBJ2-6; 7 nucleotides align to TRBD1. With 4 bases clipped from V and 11 bases from J, the junction kept 18 bases outside the gene matches. Germline loops: CDR1 SGHRS, CDR2 YFSETQ. The CDR3 sequence is 17 residues long. The CDR3 sequence: CASSVLPGTAGADVLTF. The CDR3 nucleotides are TGCGCCAGCAGCGTCCTACCCGGGACAGCTGGAGCCGACGTCCTGACTTTC.

The chain recombines TRBV6-2 or TRBV6-3 with TRBJ1-5, with a possible D match to TRBD1 (5 bases). This CDR3 spans 12 amino acids. V lost 8 bases and J lost 8, with 13 bases in between. Germline assignment: CDR1 MNHEY and CDR2 SVGEGT. The CDR3 DNA reads as TGTGCCAGCCGGGGACCAAAAGAGCCCCAGCATTTT. It translates to CASRGPKEPQHF.

This clonotype was detected many times. This chain joins TRBV20-1 and TRBJ2-5; weak D call: TRBD2 (5 bases). Germline CDR1 reads DFQATT; CDR2 reads SNEGSKA (reference sequence). This CDR3 spans 13 amino acids. V was shortened by 6 bases and J by 3 bases, with 14 bases between the two germline ends. CDR3 loop: CSARRSAKETQYF. The CDR3 DNA reads TGCAGTGCCCGGAGGTCGGCTAAAGAGACCCAGTACTTC.

The chain couples TRBV20-1 to TRBJ1-1; D unresolved. The CDR3 extends over 11 amino acids. Germline V gene data show CDR1 as DFQATT and CDR2 as SNEGSKA (reference sequence). Trimming pared 6 bases from V and 5 bases from J, leaving 10 bases between. The DNA of the CDR3 is TGCAGTGCCGGGGAGGAAACTGAAGCTTTCTTT. Translating gives CSAGEETEAFF.

This clonotype was counted ten times or more. One end of the junction varies from germline; a read error may be responsible. The V call is TRBV10-3, the J call TRBJ2-2; no clear D. CDR1 is ENHRY, CDR2 SYGVKD, per germline. This CDR3 region has 15 residues. The CDR3 protein is CAITQNSKNTEELFF. CDR3 sequence (DNA): TGTGCCATCACTCAGAACTCCAAAAACACCGAGGAGCTGTTTTTT.

In this sample, this clonotype turned up many times. The chain employs TRBV24-1 and TRBJ2-2, with D possibly TRBD2 on 6 matching bases. CDR1 is KGHDR and CDR2 is SFDVKD in the germline V gene. The CDR3 contains 17 residues. Trimming shortened V by 4 bases and J by 3 bases, and 17 bases separated the two germline ends. The CDR3 coding sequence is TGTGCCACCAGTGAACCAACCGGGGGTACGGACACCGGGGAGCTGTTTTTT. Residues: CATSEPTGGTDTGELFF.

In this sample, this clonotype turned up many times. The chain joins TRBV29-1 to TRBJ2-5; 7 nucleotides line up with TRBD1. The V and J ends lost 4 bases and 1 base, in that order; junction bases with no gene match: 0. The CDR3 covers 12 residues. Germline V gene sequence: CDR1 SQVTM, CDR2 ANQGSEA. The CDR3 nucleotides are TGCAGCGTTGGGGACAGCCAAGAGACCCAGTACTTC. This translates into CSVGDSQETQYF. The full variable domain, completed using reference TRBV29-1 and TRBJ2-5, is SAVISQKPSRDICQRGTSLTIQCQVDSQVTMMFWYRQQPGQSLTLIATANQGSEATYESGFVIDKFPISRPNLTFSTLTVSNMSPEDSSIYLCSVGDSQETQYFGPGTRLLVL.

This clonotype came up many times. The rearrangement joins TRBV12-3 or TRBV12-4 to TRBJ2-7, with unresolved D. V was trimmed by 5 bases and J by 3 bases, leaving 11 bases between them. The CDR3 contains 13 residues. The CDR3 region has the DNA TGTGCCAGCAGTATCACCCGCCTCTACGAGCAGTACTTC. Protein product: CASSITRLYEQYF.

This clonotype was detected many times. CDR3 DNA sequence: TGTGCCTGGTCTAGCGGGAGGCTCCACGAGCAGTACTTC. The encoded protein is CAWSSGRLHEQYF. This chain joins TRBV30 and TRBJ2-7; 11 bases match TRBD2. J lost 5 bases, V lost 5 bases, and 5 bases had no gene match. Germline V gene lookup returns CDR1 GTSNPN and CDR2 SVGIG (reference sequence). The CDR3 loop spans 13 amino acids.

This clonotype was counted many times. This chain uses TRBV12-3 or TRBV12-4 with TRBJ2-7; 13 bases are shared with TRBD2. The V gene end was trimmed by 6 bases and the J gene end by 3 bases; junction bases not matched to a gene: 5. This CDR3 has 15 residues. The CDR3, as DNA: TGTGCCAGCAGCGCCCGGACTAGCGGGAGCTACGAGCAGTACTTC. It translates to CASSARTSGSYEQYF.

In this sample, this clonotype turned up many times. This rearrangement joins TRBV2 to TRBJ2-2; D gene ambiguous. CDR3 length: 14 residues. Germline CDR1 SNHLY, CDR2 FYNNEI. Trimming shortened V by 4 bases and J by 1 base, and 7 bases separated the two germline ends. Here the CDR3 reads CASSVGRNTGELFF. DNA for the CDR3: TGTGCCAGCAGTGTAGGCAGGAACACCGGGGAGCTGTTTTTT.

In its sample, this clonotype was seen many times. The chain recombines TRBV7-3 with TRBJ2-2, with a possible D match to TRBD2 (5 bases). Per the germline V gene, CDR1 is SGHTA and CDR2 is FQGTGA. The CDR3 sequence is 15 residues long. Trimming shortened V by 2 bases and J by 4 bases, and 11 bases separated the two germline ends. The CDR3, as DNA: TGTGCCAGCAGCTTAGGGCCGGGAAGCACCGGGGAGCTGTTTTTT. It codes for CASSLGPGSTGELFF.

This clonotype was seen only a few times. The chain carries TRBV12-3 or TRBV12-4 and TRBJ2-2, with 9 bases that match TRBD1. The CDR3 is 19 amino acids. Trimming removed 3 bases from V and 3 bases from J; junction bases left unmatched: 14. The CDR3 nucleotides are TGTGCCAGCAGTTTCAGCATCTACCGGGACAGGGCTGACACCGGGGAGCTGTTTTTT. This gives the protein CASSFSIYRDRADTGELFF.

This clonotype appeared many times. The chain joins TRBV5-4 to TRBJ2-2, with 9 bases that match TRBD1. Trimming took 6 bases from V and 3 from J; bases not matched to a gene: 6. CDR1 is SGHNT, CDR2 YYREEE, per germline (reference sequence). The CDR3 length is 15 residues. DNA of the CDR3: TGTGCCAGCACCAGCCGGGACAGGGACACCGGGGAGCTGTTTTTT. Translating it yields CASTSRDRDTGELFF.

This clonotype was observed at least ten times. The genes are TRBV6-1 and TRBJ1-5; D gene uncertain. There are 13 residues in the CDR3. The germline gives CDR1 MNHNS, CDR2 SASEGT. Trimming took off 5 bases at V and 4 bases at J, with 9 bases between the two ends. The CDR3 bases are TGTGCCAGCAGTCGTGGGATGAATCAGCCCCAGCATTTT. Its protein product is CASSRGMNQPQHF.

This clonotype was seen repeatedly, ten times or more. The chain combines TRBV7-2 with TRBJ1-2; D ambiguous. CDR3 length: 15 amino acids. Between the trimmed V and J ends, which lost 0 bases and 2 bases, there was a span of 10 bases. Germline V gives CDR1 SGHTA, CDR2 FQGNSA. In nucleotides, the CDR3 is TGTGCCAGCAGCTTAGCGTGGCCAGCAAACTATGGCTACACCTTC. It yields the protein CASSLAWPANYGYTF.